This T cell receptor beta chain derives from a study of blood T cell repertoires in COVID-19. Some clones are missing from TCRdb's copy, which holds only in-frame ones; the method was immunoSEQ multiplex PCR. The sample has under 250,000 clones, around 88% seen once; the top ten hold about 5.4%. The CDR3 totals 15 residues. Germline CDR1 is MNHEY and CDR2 is SMNVEV (reference sequence). V lost 3 bases and J lost 6, with 15 bases in between. The sequence was obtained from an elderly woman with COVID-19, enrolled during active disease. Material: peripheral blood. The chain recombines TRBV27 with TRBJ1-5; D unclear. CDR3 DNA sequence: TGTGCCAGCAGTTTCCGACTGGCCCTCGGTCAGCCCCAGCATTTT. Its protein is CASSFRLALGQPQHF.